The 10 T cell receptor beta chains below all came from one sample that was sequenced in a study of shared T cell receptors in the human thymus. Repertoires were generated with immunoSEQ multiplex PCR, while TCRdb's copy carries only in-frame clones and drops some. The data show hundreds of thousands of clones, approximately 89% seen once. These data were likewise used in another study, on human thymus T cells.

Specimen: thymocytes. These receptors all stem from a boy in the first two years of life with a congenital heart defect.

This clone was picked up a small number of times. The rearrangement links TRBV4-1 to TRBJ2-7; maybe TRBD2 (5 bases). V gave up 2 bases and J gave up 0 bases, with 14 bases separating them. This CDR3 has 16 amino acids. CDR1 and CDR2 (germline): MGHRA, YSYEKL. The CDR3 sequence is CASSQYEGTSSYEQYF. The CDR3 nucleotides are TGCGCCAGCAGCCAATATGAGGGAACGAGCTCCTACGAGCAGTACTTC.

The chain employs TRBV9 and TRBJ2-2, with 9 nucleotides matching TRBD2. V shed 0 bases and J 2 bases; nucleotides not matched to a gene: 8. There are 18 residues in the CDR3. Germline V CDR1 and CDR2: SGDLS, YYNGEE. The DNA for the CDR3 is TGTGCCAGCAGCGTAGAGGGTAGCGGGGGACTTAACACCGGGGAGCTGTTTTTT. Residues: CASSVEGSGGLNTGELFF.

The J gene is TRBJ2-5, the V gene TRBV6-5, with D possibly being TRBD1 (5 bases). This CDR3 has 16 amino acids. Germline V gene lookup returns CDR1 MNHEY and CDR2 SVGAGI. V lost 2 bases, J lost 1 base, and 14 bases lay in between. The CDR3, as DNA: TGTGCCAGCAGTTACGCCCTCGACAGTATCCAAGAGACCCAGTACTTC. Translation: CASSYALDSIQETQYF.

The chain combines TRBV28 with TRBJ2-7; 12 bases map to TRBD2. The CDR3 length is 15 residues. In germline, CDR1 is MDHEN, CDR2 SYDVKM. V lost 4 bases and J lost 6; bases outside the gene matches: 7. This CDR3 reads CASSSPSGRGAEQYF. The CDR3 bases are TGTGCCAGCAGTTCCCCTAGCGGGAGGGGGGCCGAGCAGTACTTC.

The chain combines TRBV6-1 with TRBJ1-5, with D tentatively TRBD1 (5 bases). This CDR3 comprises 17 residues. The germline CDR1 and CDR2 sequences are MNHNS and SASEGT. V lost 4 bases to trimming and J lost 3 bases, with 19 bases between them. CDR3 protein: CASSVRSGKLNNQPQHF. CDR3 coding DNA: TGTGCCAGCAGTGTTCGGTCAGGGAAGCTCAACAATCAGCCCCAGCATTTT.

This chain joins TRBV4-2 and TRBJ2-2; 10 bases are a match to TRBD2. Germline V gene data show CDR1 as LGHNA and CDR2 as YNFKEQ. Trimming removed 0 bases from V and 4 bases from J; junction bases left unmatched: 8. This CDR3 spans 18 amino acids. Written as DNA, the CDR3 is TGTGCCAGCAGCCAAGATATCGCGGGACTAGCGCTCACCGGGGAGCTGTTTTTT. Protein sequence: CASSQDIAGLALTGELFF.

The genes are TRBV7-2 and TRBJ1-5, with 9 bases identical to TRBD1. This CDR3 region has 15 residues. The germline gives CDR1 SGHTA, CDR2 FQGNSA. V was pared by 6 bases and J by 5 bases, with 8 bases of the junction left unmatched. CDR3 coding DNA: TGTGCCAGCAGTGCCGGACAGGGGTCTTATCAGCCCCAGCATTTT. Its translation: CASSAGQGSYQPQHF. The full variable domain, in which reference TRBV7-2 and TRBJ1-5 provide the parts outside the CDR3, is GAGVSQSPSNKVTEKGKDVELRCDPISGHTALYWYRQSLGQGLEFLIYFQGNSAPDKSGLPSDRFSAERTGGSVSTLTIQRTQQEDSAVYLCASSAGQGSYQPQHFGDGTRLSIL.

The genes are TRBV11-2 and TRBJ1-5; 8 positions match TRBD1. The CDR3 length is 14 residues. V shed 4 bases and J 7 bases; nucleotides not matched to a gene: 6. Germline loops: CDR1 SGHAT, CDR2 FQNNGV. CDR3 DNA sequence: TGTGCCAGCAGCTCGGGACAGGATCGGCAGCCCCAGCATTTT. This codes for CASSSGQDRQPQHF.

This clone occurred a few times. The J gene is TRBJ2-7, the V gene TRBV7-2; D remains ambiguous. The V and J ends lost 5 bases and 0 bases respectively, with 17 bases between them. Germline loops: CDR1 SGHTA, CDR2 FQGNSA. The CDR3 runs to 16 residues. This CDR3 reads CASSRAKRQSSYEQYF. The CDR3 bases are TGTGCCAGCAGCCGTGCGAAGCGCCAAAGCTCCTACGAGCAGTACTTC.

The V and J genes are TRBV5-4 and TRBJ2-2; TRBD2 matches 10 bases. The CDR3 is made up of 19 amino acids. The trim removed 1 base at V and 0 bases at J, leaving 9 bases unmatched. Germline V gene sequence: CDR1 SGHNT, CDR2 YYREEE (reference sequence). DNA of the CDR3: TGTGCCAGCAGCTTGACGGCTAGCGGGGGCGATGCGAACACCGGGGAGCTGTTTTTT. Its protein is CASSLTASGGDANTGELFF. The entire variable domain, with the rest obtained from reference TRBV5-4 and TRBJ2-2, is as follows: ETGVTQSPTHLIKTRGQQVTLRCSSQSGHNTVSWYQQALGQGPQFIFQYYREEENGRGNFPPRFSGLQFPNYSSELNVNALELDDSALYLCASSLTASGGDANTGELFFGEGSRLTVL.